Following are 20 T cell receptor beta chains from one sample sequenced in a study of T-cell memory formation after mild COVID-19. TCRdb independently ran MiXCR on the 5' RACE reads; one entry per CDR3 protein. The data show hundreds of thousands of distinct CDR3 sequences, with about 23% seen just once and approximately 13% held by the top ten. Material: PBMCs or a T cell subset sorted from them (not recorded which). Receptors were obtained from an adult woman who had mild COVID-19 (a few samples of this study predate the infection). Cell type and time point are not known.

This clonotype was recorded a few times. The V call is TRBV20-1, the J call TRBJ1-1; unclear D gene. The length of the CDR3 is 15 residues. The V and J ends lost 0 bases and 2 bases respectively, with 13 bases between them. Germline lookup yields CDR1 DFQATT and CDR2 SNEGSKA (reference sequence). The CDR3 is CSARDIKVSNTEAFF. The CDR3 DNA is TGCAGTGCTAGAGATATTAAGGTTTCAAACACTGAAGCTTTCTTT.

This clonotype came up many times. The chain combines TRBV18 with TRBJ2-7; a weak D match, TRBD1 (5 bases). The CDR3 has 14 amino acids. CDR1 and CDR2 from the germline V gene are KGHSH and LQKENI. V lost 2 bases and J 0 bases, leaving 8 bases between the germline ends. CDR3 sequence: CASSPGAVSYEQYF. CDR3 bases: TGTGCCAGCTCACCAGGGGCAGTCTCCTACGAGCAGTACTTC.

This chain joins TRBV27 and TRBJ2-6; D gene uncertain. The CDR3 has 14 amino acids. V dropped 3 bases and J dropped 4 bases, with 7 bases sitting between them. Germline lookup yields CDR1 MNHEY and CDR2 SMNVEV (reference sequence). The CDR3 spells CASSFLSGANVLTF. The CDR3, as DNA: TGTGCCAGCAGTTTCCTCTCCGGGGCCAACGTCCTGACTTTC.

The chain carries TRBV5-1 and TRBJ1-1; 8 nucleotides line up with TRBD1. V lost 4 bases and J lost 7; bases outside the gene matches: 9. CDR3 length: 14 residues. In germline, CDR1 is SGHRS, CDR2 YFSETQ. CDR3 amino acids: CASSLVRGTGEAFF. CDR3 sequence (DNA): TGCGCCAGCAGCCTAGTTAGGGGGACAGGTGAAGCTTTCTTT.

In its sample, this clonotype was seen a few times. This sequence joins TRBV9 and TRBJ1-1; D is unclear. Germline V gene sequence: CDR1 SGDLS, CDR2 YYNGEE. The CDR3 spans 13 residues. V lost 3 bases, J lost 0 bases, and 6 bases lay in between. CDR3 region: CASSALVNTEAFF. CDR3 nucleotides: TGTGCCAGCAGCGCCCTAGTGAACACTGAAGCTTTCTTT.

The chain uses TRBV4-2 and TRBJ2-7, with D perhaps being TRBD1 or TRBD2 (7 bases each). CDR1 LGHNA and CDR2 YNFKEQ come from the germline V gene. V gave up 1 base and J gave up 7 bases, with 14 bases separating them. The CDR3 extends over 14 amino acids. CDR3 coding DNA: TGTGCCAGCAGCCAAGGACAGGGACTACGGGAGCAGTACTTC. It encodes CASSQGQGLREQYF.

This clonotype was counted at least ten times. The chain has TRBV5-6 and TRBJ2-2, with no clear D. Germline V lookup: CDR1 SGHDT, CDR2 YYEEEE. CDR3 size: 13 residues. V lost 0 bases, J lost 3 bases, and 3 bases lay in between. Here the CDR3 reads CASSLADTGELFF. The DNA of the CDR3 is TGTGCCAGCAGCTTGGCCGACACCGGGGAGCTGTTTTTT.

This clonotype has just a few counts. V usage is TRBV6-6 and J usage is TRBJ1-3; D may be TRBD1 (6 bases). Trimming pared 1 base from V and 0 bases from J, leaving 13 bases between. Germline lookup yields CDR1 MNHNY and CDR2 SVGAGI (reference sequence). This CDR3 is 17 amino acids long. The CDR3 reads CASSYFQGPASGNTIYF. The CDR3 DNA follows: TGTGCCAGCAGTTACTTCCAGGGGCCAGCCTCTGGAAACACCATATATTTT.

A note on this clonotype: A junction boundary mismatches the germline segment, possibly from a read error. J is TRBJ2-1 and V is TRBV7-2, with TRBD1 matching over 11 bases. The CDR3 spans 15 residues. CDR1 is SGHTA, CDR2 FQGNSA, per germline. CDR3 in DNA: TGTGCCGGCAGTTTCGGACAGGGGGCGTACAATGAGCAGTTCTTC. Its protein is CAGSFGQGAYNEQFF. Variable domain in full (rest from reference TRBV7-2 and TRBJ2-1): GAGVSQSPSNKVTEKGKDVELRCDPISGHTALYWYRQSLGQGLEFLIYFQGNSAPDKSGLPSDRFSAERTGGSVSTLTIQRTQQEDSAVYLCAGSFGQGAYNEQFFGPGTRLTVL.

This chain connects TRBV15 to TRBJ1-1; perhaps TRBD1 as D (6 bases). CDR1 LNHNV and CDR2 YYDKDF come from the germline V gene (reference sequence). The V and J ends lost 5 bases and 5 bases respectively, with 18 bases between them. The CDR3 contains 15 residues. CDR3 protein: CATSAWRGVLTEAFF. The DNA for the CDR3 is TGTGCCACCAGCGCCTGGAGGGGGGTATTGACTGAAGCTTTCTTT.

This chain joins TRBV7-9 and TRBJ2-6; a possible D gene is TRBD2 (6 bases). The CDR3 is 18 residues long. Germline V lookup: CDR1 SEHNR, CDR2 FQNEAQ (reference sequence). The V and J ends lost 5 bases and 0 bases respectively, with 17 bases between them. The CDR3 loop reads CASSPVSGLISGANVLTF. As DNA, the CDR3 is TGTGCCAGCAGCCCTGTTAGCGGCTTGATCTCTGGGGCCAACGTCCTGACTTTC.

The rearrangement uses TRBV7-2 and TRBJ2-3, with a weak D call TRBD1 (6 bases). V dropped 2 bases and J dropped 8 bases, with 20 bases sitting between them. The CDR3 spans 16 residues. In germline, CDR1 is SGHTA, CDR2 FQGNSA. In DNA, the CDR3 is TGTGCCAGCAGCTTAACCAGTCTGGTCTACAGGGTTACGCAGTATTTT. It yields the protein CASSLTSLVYRVTQYF.

This sequence joins TRBV6-4 and TRBJ2-7, with a tentative D call TRBD2 (5 bases). The ends were cut back, 0 bases at V and 2 bases at J, with 20 bases in the middle. The CDR3 contains 18 residues. The germline V gene encodes CDR1 MRHNA and CDR2 SNTAGT. The CDR3, as DNA: TGTGCCAGCAGTGACTCGAGGGAGAAGGATAATCCTCCCTACGAGCAGTACTTC. It is translated as CASSDSREKDNPPYEQYF.

The chain uses TRBV12-3 or TRBV12-4 and TRBJ2-1; D is possibly TRBD2 (7 bases). Deletions cut 2 bases from V and 9 bases from J, with 11 bases between. CDR3 length: 13 amino acids. CDR3 sequence: CASSLREGGEQFF. CDR3 DNA: TGTGCCAGCAGTTTAAGGGAGGGGGGTGAGCAGTTCTTC.

V usage is TRBV5-1 and J usage is TRBJ2-5, with no clear D. The germline V gene has CDR1 SGHRS and CDR2 YFSETQ. V gave up 2 bases and J gave up 1 base, with 9 bases separating them. The CDR3 spans 14 residues. For the CDR3, the DNA is TGCGCCAGCAGCTTACAGAATAGCCAAGAGACCCAGTACTTC. Translating gives CASSLQNSQETQYF.

The V gene is TRBV6-5, the J gene TRBJ1-2, with D perhaps TRBD1 (5 bases). This CDR3 is built from 14 residues. Germline V lookup: CDR1 MNHEY, CDR2 SVGAGI. Trimming pared 6 bases from V and 0 bases from J, leaving 11 bases between. CDR3: CASRGTGTNYGYTF. CDR3 DNA sequence: TGTGCCAGCAGGGGGACTGGAACTAACTATGGCTACACCTTC.

This clonotype was recorded a few times. The chain is built from TRBV3-1 and TRBJ2-7, with 8 nucleotides matching TRBD1. Trimming took 1 base from V and 3 from J; bases not matched to a gene: 5. Germline CDR1 LGHDT, CDR2 YNNKEL (reference sequence). CDR3 length: 15 residues. The CDR3 reads CASSQGRTGFYEQYF. CDR3 bases: TGTGCCAGCAGCCAAGGTAGGACAGGGTTCTACGAGCAGTACTTC.

The chain has TRBV12-3 or TRBV12-4 and TRBJ1-1; weak D call: TRBD1 (6 bases). The CDR3 has 14 amino acids. The V and J ends lost 6 bases and 2 bases respectively, with 13 bases between them. CDR3 sequence reads: CASSEGTPNTEAFF. In nucleotides, the CDR3 is TGTGCCAGCAGCGAGGGGACACCAAACACTGAAGCTTTCTTT.

This clonotype was counted only a few times. V gene TRBV30 combines with J gene TRBJ1-2, with D possibly matching TRBD1 (6 bases). The CDR3 runs to 14 residues. The V end was cut by 3 bases, the J end by 1 base, with 12 bases between. Germline V gene data show CDR1 as GTSNPN and CDR2 as SVGIG (reference sequence). In nucleotides, the CDR3 is TGTGCCTGGAGCCTGGGACACTTTAACTATGGCTACACCTTC. Its protein is CAWSLGHFNYGYTF. Combining the CDR3 with reference TRBV30 and TRBJ1-2 gives the whole variable domain SQTIHQWPATLVQPVGSPLSLECTVEGTSNPNLYWYRQAAGRGLQLLFYSVGIGQISSEVPQNLSASRPQDRQFILSSKKLLLSDSGFYLCAWSLGHFNYGYTFGSGTRLTVV.

The rearrangement uses TRBV7-3 and TRBJ2-1; 9 positions match TRBD2. V was clipped by 5 bases and J by 8 bases; unmatched bases: 10. Germline assignment: CDR1 SGHTA and CDR2 FQGTGA. This CDR3 has 15 amino acids. The CDR3 coding sequence is TGTGCCAGCAGCCCTCAGGGCGGGGGGGTGGATGAGCAGTTCTTC. This translates into CASSPQGGGVDEQFF.